These T cell receptor beta chains were read from a single sample in a study of graft-versus-host responses after intestinal transplantation. TCRdb's copy holds only in-frame clones and misses some; the assay was immunoSEQ multiplex PCR. Among about 120,000 clones listed, approximately 95% were seen once. What these receptors recognize is not known. The source was unstimulated CD4+ T cells sorted from spleen or lymph node cells, collected before intestinal transplant. These TCRs come from a human donor who received an intestinal transplant. The CDR3 runs from the conserved cysteine through the conserved F or W. A D gene is named only where the DNA matches it firmly. A row's size may be missing; if present it is once, few, many or a size class.

cdr3_length,clone_size,j_call,d_call,v_call,cdr3_nt,cdr3_aa
15,NA,TRBJ2-7,NA,TRBV4-1,TGCGCCAGCAGCCAAGGGTGGCCTGGGCCGTACGAGCAGTACTTC,CASSQGWPGPYEQYF
15,NA,TRBJ2-1,TRBD2,TRBV10-1,TGCGCCAGCGGAGCCGGGACTAGCGGGAGGATTGAGCAGTTCTTC,CASGAGTSGRIEQFF
14,NA,TRBJ1-2,TRBD1,TRBV5-1,TGCGCCAGCAGCTTGACGCAGGGGGCAGGAGGCTACACCTTC,CASSLTQGAGGYTF
15,NA,TRBJ2-7,NA,TRBV28,TGTGCCAGCATGGGTCTTGCGGGCCGAACCTACGAGCAGTACTTC,CASMGLAGRTYEQYF
12,NA,TRBJ2-7,NA,TRBV7-6,TGTGCCAGCAGTCGAAGCGGTTACGAGCAGTACTTC,CASSRSGYEQYF
14,NA,TRBJ2-5,NA,TRBV9,TGTGCCAGCAGCGTAGGGGGAGCGCAAGAGACCCAGTACTTC,CASSVGGAQETQYF
15,NA,TRBJ1-5,NA,TRBV18,TGTGCCAGCTCACCCGCCCCAGCAAGCAATCAGCCCCAGCATTTT,CASSPAPASNQPQHF
16,NA,TRBJ2-7,TRBD2,TRBV28,TGTGCCAGCAGTCCCCAGCTAGCGGGAGGGAGAGGTGAGCAGTACTTC,CASSPQLAGGRGEQYF
13,NA,TRBJ2-7,NA,TRBV6-5,TGTGCCAGCAGTTACTCGGGACCATACGAGCAGTACTTC,CASSYSGPYEQYF
16,NA,TRBJ2-2,TRBD2,TRBV7-3,TGTGCCAGCAGCTTCTCGGGGGGGGCTAACACCGGGGAGCTGTTTTTT,CASSFSGGANTGELFF
18,NA,TRBJ1-1,NA,TRBV18,TGTGCCAGCTCACCTCGCCCCGGGGCGGGGGTGATGAACACTGAAGCTTTCTTT,CASSPRPGAGVMNTEAFF
15,NA,TRBJ2-3,NA,TRBV9,TGTGCCAGCAGCGCAGTCCCCGGGACTCCGGATACGCAGTATTTT,CASSAVPGTPDTQYF
11,NA,TRBJ2-1,NA,TRBV2,TGTGCCAGCAGTGTCGACCTACAACAGTTCTTC,CASSVDLQQFF
18,NA,TRBJ2-7,TRBD1,TRBV7-8,TGTGCCAGCAGCTTAGATCCGACAGGGGGCTCCCATCCCTACGAGCAGTACTTC,CASSLDPTGGSHPYEQYF
15,NA,TRBJ2-1,NA,TRBV5-1,TGCGCCAGCAGCCCAACAGGGTACTCCTACAATGAGCAGTTCTTC,CASSPTGYSYNEQFF
15,NA,TRBJ1-1,NA,TRBV27,TGTGCCAGCAGCCGATGGTCCCCGCGGGGCACTGAAGCTTTCTTT,CASSRWSPRGTEAFF
14,NA,TRBJ1-5,NA,TRBV6-5,TGTGCCAGCAGTCCTGGCGGGGGATATCAGCCCCAGCATTTT,CASSPGGGYQPQHF
14,NA,TRBJ2-7,NA,TRBV7-2,TGTGCCAGCAGCTTTTCCGGACCGGCAGACGAGCAGTACTTC,CASSFSGPADEQYF
15,NA,TRBJ2-1,TRBD2,TRBV25-1,TGTGCCAGCAGTTTAAGGGTAGCGGGAACCAATGAGCAGTTCTTC,CASSLRVAGTNEQFF
16,NA,TRBJ1-4,TRBD1,TRBV5-1,TGCGCCAGCAGCTTGGGCGCCGGGACAGGGAATGAAAAACTGTTTTTT,CASSLGAGTGNEKLFF
16,NA,TRBJ1-4,TRBD1,TRBV15,TGTGCCACCAGCAGTCCCCGGGACAGGTTTAATGAAAAACTGTTTTTT,CATSSPRDRFNEKLFF
14,NA,TRBJ1-3,NA,TRBV6-5,TGTGCCAGCAGTTACGGGCTCTCTGGAAACACCATATATTTT,CASSYGLSGNTIYF
15,NA,TRBJ2-5,TRBD1,TRBV7-8,TGTGCCAGCAGAACCGGGACAGGGGGCCAAGAGACCCAGTACTTC,CASRTGTGGQETQYF
14,NA,TRBJ2-7,NA,TRBV6-5,TGTGCCAGCAGTCCCTGGACAGCCACCTACGAGCAGTACTTC,CASSPWTATYEQYF
15,NA,TRBJ2-5,NA,TRBV5-1,TGCGCCAGCAGCTTACCAATGACTGGACAAGAGACCCAGTACTTC,CASSLPMTGQETQYF
16,NA,TRBJ2-2,TRBD2,TRBV4-2,TGTGCCAGCAGCCAAGAGACGGGAGGGAACACCGGGGAGCTGTTTTTT,CASSQETGGNTGELFF
16,once,TRBJ2-5,NA,TRBV6-5,TGTGCCAGCAGTTACTCGACAACGGGACTGGGGGAGACCCAGTACTTC,CASSYSTTGLGETQYF
14,once,TRBJ1-5,NA,TRBV30,TGTGCCTGGAGTGTAGGGGCGGCCAATCAGCCCCAGCATTTT,CAWSVGAANQPQHF
15,NA,TRBJ2-5,TRBD1,TRBV10-3,TGTGCCATCAGTGAGGGGGACAGCAAAAGAGAGACCCAGTACTTC,CAISEGDSKRETQYF
15,NA,TRBJ1-6,NA,TRBV7-9,TGTGCCAGCAGCCACTCGACCGGGTCCCTTCCGACCCTCCACTTT,CASSHSTGSLPTLHF
15,NA,TRBJ2-1,TRBD2,TRBV7-3,TGTGCCAGCAGCTTAGGGACTAGCGGGAGTAATGAGCAGTTCTTC,CASSLGTSGSNEQFF
15,NA,TRBJ1-3,TRBD1,TRBV5-6,TGTGCCAGCAGCCGCCCAGGGGGCACGGGAAACACCATATATTTT,CASSRPGGTGNTIYF
14,NA,TRBJ2-7,TRBD1,TRBV28,TGTGCCAGCAGTTTAAGGACAGGGGGCTACGAGCAGTACTTC,CASSLRTGGYEQYF
15,NA,TRBJ2-7,TRBD2,TRBV5-1,TGCGCCAGCAGCTTGGGACTAGCGGGCTACTACGAGCAGTACTTC,CASSLGLAGYYEQYF
16,NA,TRBJ2-3,NA,TRBV1,TGCACCAGCAGCCCTCACCGGCGGATCAGCACAGATACGCAGTATTTT,CTSSPHRRISTDTQYF